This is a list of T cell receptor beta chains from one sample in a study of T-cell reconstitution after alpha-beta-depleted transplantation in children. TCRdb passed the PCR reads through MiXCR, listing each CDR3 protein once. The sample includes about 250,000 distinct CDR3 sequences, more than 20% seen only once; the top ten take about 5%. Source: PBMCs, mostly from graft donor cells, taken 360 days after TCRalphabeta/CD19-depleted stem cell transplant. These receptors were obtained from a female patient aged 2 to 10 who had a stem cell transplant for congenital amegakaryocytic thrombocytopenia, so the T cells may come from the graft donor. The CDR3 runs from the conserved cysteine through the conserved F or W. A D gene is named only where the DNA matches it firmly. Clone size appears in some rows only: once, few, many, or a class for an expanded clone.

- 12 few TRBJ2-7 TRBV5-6 CASSFSGNEQYF TGTGCCAGCAGCTTTTCTGGCAACGAGCAGTACTTC
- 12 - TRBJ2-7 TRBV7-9 CASSWTSYEQYF TGTGCCAGCAGCTGGACATCCTACGAGCAGTACTTC
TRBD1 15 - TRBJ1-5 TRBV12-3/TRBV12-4 CASRAGGGSNQPQHF TGTGCCAGCAGGGCAGGGGGTGGGAGCAATCAGCCCCAGCATTTT
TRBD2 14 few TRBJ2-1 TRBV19 CASSGLAGDNEQFF TGTGCCAGTAGCGGACTAGCGGGAGACAATGAGCAGTTCTTC
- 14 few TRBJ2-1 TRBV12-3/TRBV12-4 CASSLPAGLVGQFF TGTGCCAGCAGTTTACCGGCGGGCCTAGTAGGGCAGTTCTTC
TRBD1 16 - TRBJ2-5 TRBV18 CASSRTGQGNQETQYF TGTGCCAGCTCACGGACGGGACAGGGGAACCAAGAGACCCAGTACTTC
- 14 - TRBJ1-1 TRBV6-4 CASSVEWWDTEAFF TGTGCCAGCAGTGTTGAATGGTGGGACACTGAAGCTTTCTTT
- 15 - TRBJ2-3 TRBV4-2 CASSQDYQDTDTQYF TGTGCCAGCAGCCAGGACTACCAAGACACAGATACGCAGTATTTT
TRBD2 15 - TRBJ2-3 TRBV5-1 CASSLGLAGLNTQYF TGCGCCAGCAGCTTGGGACTAGCGGGGCTAAATACGCAGTATTTT
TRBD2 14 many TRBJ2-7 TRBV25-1 CASSAVGRSYEQYF TGTGCCAGCAGTGCTGTCGGGAGGAGCTACGAGCAGTACTTC
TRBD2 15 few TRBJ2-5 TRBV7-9 CASSKLAGVGETQYF TGTGCCAGCAGCAAACTAGCGGGAGTTGGAGAGACCCAGTACTTC
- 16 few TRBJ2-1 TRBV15 CATSRDPPRVYNEQFF TGTGCCACCAGCAGAGATCCCCCCAGGGTCTACAATGAGCAGTTCTTC
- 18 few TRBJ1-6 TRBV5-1 CASSLTGLVGSYNSPLHF TGCGCCAGCAGCTTAACCGGGCTGGTCGGCTCCTATAATTCACCCCTCCACTTT
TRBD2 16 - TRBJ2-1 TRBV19 CASSRAGTSIYNEQFF TGTGCCAGTAGTAGGGCCGGGACTAGCATCTACAATGAGCAGTTCTTC
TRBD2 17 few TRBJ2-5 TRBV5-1 CASSLGLAGGLQETQYF TGCGCCAGCAGCTTAGGCCTAGCGGGGGGCCTGCAAGAGACCCAGTACTTC
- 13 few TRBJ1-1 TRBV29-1 CSVSTGFYTEAFF TGCAGCGTGTCTACAGGGTTTTACACTGAAGCTTTCTTT
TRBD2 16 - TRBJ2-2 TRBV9 CASSVRTSGSNGELFF TGTGCCAGCAGCGTTCGGACTAGCGGGAGTAACGGGGAGCTGTTTTTT
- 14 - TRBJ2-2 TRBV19 CASSITPNTGELFF TGTGCCAGTAGTATTACTCCAAACACCGGGGAGCTGTTTTTT
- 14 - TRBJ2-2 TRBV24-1 CATSRWGPTGELFF TGTGCCACCAGCCGCTGGGGTCCCACCGGGGAGCTGTTTTTT
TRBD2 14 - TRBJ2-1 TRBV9 CASSVRLADNEQFF TGTGCCAGCAGCGTAAGGCTAGCGGACAATGAGCAGTTCTTC
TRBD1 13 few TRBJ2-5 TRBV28 CASSKGGEETQYF TGTGCCAGCAGTAAAGGGGGCGAGGAGACCCAGTACTTC
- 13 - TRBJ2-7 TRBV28 CASSPPLGNEQYF TGTGCCAGCAGTCCACCCCTGGGGAACGAGCAGTACTTC
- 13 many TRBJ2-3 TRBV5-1 CASSTALGDTQYF TGCGCCAGCAGCACAGCCTTGGGAGATACGCAGTATTTT